This is a list of T cell receptor beta chains from one sample in a study of cytomegalovirus exposure and HLA in healthy donors. Only in-frame clones appear in the TCRdb table, and some are missing; sequencing was by immunoSEQ multiplex PCR. Among tens of thousands of clones listed, about 60% were seen once. Sample: PBMCs. These receptor sequences come from a woman aged 45-65 years in good health and CMV-seronegative. CDR3s include the opening cysteine and the closing phenylalanine or tryptophan. Fields, in order: J gene, clone size, V gene, D gene, CDR3 DNA, CDR3 protein. The D gene is left open where the match is weak. A row's size may be missing; if present it is once, few, many or a size class.

TRBJ1-1,NA,TRBV28,NA,TGTGCCAGCAGGCCTCTGGGGGCAGAGACTGAAGCTTTCTTT,CASRPLGAETEAFF
TRBJ2-5,NA,TRBV6-5,NA,TGTGCCAGCAGTTACTCGGACTCCCCCACCCAGTACTTC,CASSYSDSPTQYF
TRBJ2-1,NA,TRBV5-1,TRBD2,TGCGCCAGCAGCTTGCTAGCGGGAGCCGGGGATGAGCAGTTCTTC,CASSLLAGAGDEQFF
TRBJ2-7,few,TRBV2,NA,TGTGCCACCGTTGAACGGGACGAGCAGTACTTC,CATVERDEQYF
TRBJ1-1,NA,TRBV7-9,NA,TGTGCCAGCAGCTTAGTCCAGGGTGACACTGAAGCTTTCTTT,CASSLVQGDTEAFF
TRBJ2-1,NA,TRBV6-4,TRBD2,TGTGCCAGCAGTGGAGACTGGGGGGGAGAGCAGTTCTTC,CASSGDWGGEQFF
TRBJ2-2,NA,TRBV27,TRBD1,TGTGCCAGCTCACCGGACAGGGCGAACACCGGGGAGCTGTTTTTT,CASSPDRANTGELFF
TRBJ1-1,NA,TRBV7-6,NA,TGTGCCAGCAGCTTAGAAGGGGGCACTGAAGCTTTCTTT,CASSLEGGTEAFF
TRBJ1-3,NA,TRBV4-3,NA,TGCGCCAGCAGCCAAGATGACAGCTATTTCGCCATATATTTT,CASSQDDSYFAIYF
TRBJ1-5,few,TRBV28,TRBD1,TGTGCCAGCAGTCAGACAGGGACCCTTAGTGGCAATCAGCCCCAGCATTTT,CASSQTGTLSGNQPQHF
TRBJ2-1,NA,TRBV7-2,NA,TGTGCCAGCAGCTTAAGTAGGGGGGGGCCCTTGCAGTTCTTC,CASSLSRGGPLQFF
TRBJ2-6,NA,TRBV30,TRBD2,TGTGCCGGGGAGGGGTTATCTGGGGCCAACGTCCTGACTTTC,CAGEGLSGANVLTF
TRBJ2-3,NA,TRBV15,NA,TGTGCCACCAGCAGAGATCAGGAGGCAGATACGCAGTATTTT,CATSRDQEADTQYF
TRBJ1-2,NA,TRBV5-4,NA,TGTGCCAGCAGCTCGGCAGGGGACTATGGCTACACCTTC,CASSSAGDYGYTF
TRBJ2-7,NA,TRBV7-2,NA,TGTGCCAGCAGTTCCCGCGCTAGAAGCTCCTACGAGCAGTACTTC,CASSSRARSSYEQYF
TRBJ1-1,once,TRBV5-1,TRBD1,TGCGCCAGCAGCTTAACCACAGGGGGCCCAGGGGGCGGCACTGAAGCTTTCTTT,CASSLTTGGPGGGTEAFF
TRBJ2-3,NA,TRBV7-7,NA,TGTGCTAGCAGCTTAGCGCCGAAAAGGGGCGATACGCAGTATTTT,CASSLAPKRGDTQYF
TRBJ1-1,NA,TRBV10-3,NA,TGTGCCATCAGTGGAGGACAAACGAACACTGAAGCTTTCTTT,CAISGGQTNTEAFF
TRBJ2-7,NA,TRBV11-3,NA,TGTGCCAGCAGCCCTGGGGAGGACTACGAGCAGTACTTC,CASSPGEDYEQYF
TRBJ2-5,NA,TRBV25-1,NA,TGTGCCAGCAGTGACAGGTCGGGGCAAGAGACCCAGTACTTC,CASSDRSGQETQYF
TRBJ1-2,NA,TRBV7-2,TRBD1,TGTGCCAGCAGCTTATATGACAGGGGGATTTCTGGCTACACCTTC,CASSLYDRGISGYTF
TRBJ1-4,NA,TRBV6-5,TRBD1,TGTGCCAGCAGCCCTATACAGGGGGCCAATGAAAAACTGTTTTTT,CASSPIQGANEKLFF
TRBJ2-3,NA,TRBV19,NA,TGTGCCAGTAGAACCCGACAGACAGATACGCAGTATTTT,CASRTRQTDTQYF
TRBJ2-7,NA,TRBV5-1,NA,TGCGCCAGCAGCCGAGTATTCGGAGACTCCTACGAGCAGTACTTC,CASSRVFGDSYEQYF
TRBJ2-1,NA,TRBV9,NA,TGTGCCAGCAGTTGGAGCGGGTCCAATGAGCAGTTCTTC,CASSWSGSNEQFF
TRBJ1-1,few,TRBV5-8,TRBD1,TGTGCCAGCAGTCCCGACAGGGGGCGCGGAGCTTTCTTT,CASSPDRGRGAFF
TRBJ2-5,few,TRBV19,TRBD1,TGTGCCAGTAGTATAGCCCGGGACAGGGTAGAGACCCAGTACTTC,CASSIARDRVETQYF
TRBJ1-2,NA,TRBV19,NA,TGTGCCAGTAGTATCATTGTGTCCTCGGGCTATGGCTACACCTTC,CASSIIVSSGYGYTF
TRBJ1-4,NA,TRBV5-4,NA,TGTGCCAGCAGCTTGAAAGGGGGGGATGAAAAACTGTTTTTT,CASSLKGGDEKLFF
TRBJ1-2,NA,TRBV6-5,NA,TGTGCCAGCAGTCTGGACATCCGTCTGTCCTATGGCTACACCTTC,CASSLDIRLSYGYTF
TRBJ1-2,NA,TRBV21-1,NA,TGTGCCAGCAGATCTACGCACAGATATAACTATGGCTACACCTTC,CASRSTHRYNYGYTF
TRBJ2-2,NA,TRBV7-9,NA,TGTGCCAGCAGCTCTACCAGGAGCGGCGCATGGAACACCGGGGAGCTGTTTTTT,CASSSTRSGAWNTGELFF
TRBJ2-1,NA,TRBV2,NA,TGTGCCAGCAGTGAAGCCACTAGGTTCAATGAGCAGTTCTTC,CASSEATRFNEQFF
TRBJ1-2,NA,TRBV2,NA,TGTGCCAGCAGTGGAGGGAACTATGGCTACACCTTC,CASSGGNYGYTF
TRBJ2-1,NA,TRBV28,NA,TGTGCCAGCAGTCCCCCCCTGCGGGATAGCTCCTACAATGAGCAGTTCTTC,CASSPPLRDSSYNEQFF
TRBJ1-2,once,TRBV30,NA,TGTGCCGGACAACGGGGCGGGGCTAACTATGGCTACACCTTC,CAGQRGGANYGYTF
TRBJ2-1,NA,TRBV5-1,TRBD2,TGCGCCAGCAGCGAATCTAGCGGGAGCGTCTACAATGAGCAGTTCTTC,CASSESSGSVYNEQFF
TRBJ1-4,NA,TRBV29-1,NA,TGCAGCGTCCAAGAGGATACGACTAATGAAAAACTGTTTTTT,CSVQEDTTNEKLFF
TRBJ2-7,few,TRBV7-6,TRBD2,TGTGCCAGCAGCAAGGAGGCTAGCGGATCCTACGAGCAGTACTTC,CASSKEASGSYEQYF
TRBJ2-7,few,TRBV30,TRBD1,TGTGCAGTACCTCCGGGACAGGGGGACTACGAGCAGTACTTC,CAVPPGQGDYEQYF
TRBJ1-2,NA,TRBV5-6,NA,TGTGCCAGCAGCGCCATCCACAGCCTATATGGCTACACCTTC,CASSAIHSLYGYTF
TRBJ1-5,few,TRBV6-5,TRBD1,TGTGCCAGCAGAAGGGGGCTTAACAATCAGCCCCAGCATTTT,CASRRGLNNQPQHF
TRBJ2-3,once,TRBV10-3,TRBD2,TGTGCCATCAGAGGGACTAGCGGGATAGGCACAGATACGCAGTATTTT,CAIRGTSGIGTDTQYF
TRBJ2-1,many,TRBV4-3,NA,TGCGCCAGCAGCATAGGGACTTCCAATGAGCAGTTCTTC,CASSIGTSNEQFF
TRBJ1-2,NA,TRBV2,TRBD1,TGTGCCAGCAGCGCAGACAGGGGGCGCGACTATGGCTACACCTTC,CASSADRGRDYGYTF
TRBJ2-7,NA,TRBV27,NA,TGTGCCAGCAGTCGAAGCGGGTTGAGCGAGCAGTACTTC,CASSRSGLSEQYF
TRBJ2-1,NA,TRBV5-1,TRBD2,TGCGCCAGCAGCTCGGGACTAGCGGCTTACAATGAGCAGTTCTTC,CASSSGLAAYNEQFF
TRBJ1-2,many,TRBV6-5,NA,TGTGCCAGCAGTTTTGACAGAACCCCCGTCTTGAGGACCTTC,CASSFDRTPVLRTF
TRBJ2-1,NA,TRBV9,TRBD2,TGTGCCAGCAGCGTCGAACTAGCGGGAGTCTACAATGAGCAGTTCTTC,CASSVELAGVYNEQFF
TRBJ2-7,NA,TRBV29-1,NA,TGCAGCGCCCTAAGGGCGGGACCTATACAAGAGCAGTACTTC,CSALRAGPIQEQYF
TRBJ1-1,NA,TRBV5-1,NA,TGCGCCAGCAGCTCGTCGAGGGCAGCTTTCTTT,CASSSSRAAFF